This T cell receptor (beta chain) was identified in a study of OX40 agonist ivuxolimab in advanced cancers. Here immunoSEQ multiplex PCR was the method, and the copy in TCRdb shows in-frame clones only, minus some. The table lists roughly 46,000 clones, over 75% of them singletons. This CDR3 region has 11 residues. V dropped 3 bases and J dropped 8 bases, with 8 bases sitting between them. The germline V gene has CDR1 SGDLS and CDR2 YYNGEE. Sequenced here: CD4+ or CD8+ T cells sorted from blood, sampled in a trial of the OX40 agonist ivuxolimab. V is TRBV9 and J is TRBJ1-2; D is unresolved. The receptor comes from an adult with an advanced solid tumor such as melanoma, head and neck, liver or kidney cancer. The CDR3, as DNA: TGTGCCAGCAGCGGTCCTCGGGGCTACACCTTC. Protein product: CASSGPRGYTF.